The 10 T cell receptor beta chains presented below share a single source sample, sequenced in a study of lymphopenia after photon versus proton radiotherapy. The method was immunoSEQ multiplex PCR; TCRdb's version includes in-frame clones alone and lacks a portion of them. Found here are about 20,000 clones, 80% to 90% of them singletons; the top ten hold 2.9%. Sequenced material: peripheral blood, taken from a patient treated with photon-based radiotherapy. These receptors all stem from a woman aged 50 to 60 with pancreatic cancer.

The CDR3 nucleotides are TGTGCCAGCAGCGGTCTGACAGATACGCAGTATTTT. Encoded protein: CASSGLTDTQYF. J is TRBJ2-3 and V is TRBV9, with D unclear. The CDR3 loop spans 12 amino acids. Germline V gene sequence: CDR1 SGDLS, CDR2 YYNGEE. V shed 3 bases and J shed 3 bases, with 5 bases lying between them.

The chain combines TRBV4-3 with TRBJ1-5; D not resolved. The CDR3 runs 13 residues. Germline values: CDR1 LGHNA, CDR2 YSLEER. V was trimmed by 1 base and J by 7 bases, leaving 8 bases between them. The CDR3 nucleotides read TGCGCCAGCAGCCAAGCCCAGTGGCAGCCCCAGCATTTT. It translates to CASSQAQWQPQHF.

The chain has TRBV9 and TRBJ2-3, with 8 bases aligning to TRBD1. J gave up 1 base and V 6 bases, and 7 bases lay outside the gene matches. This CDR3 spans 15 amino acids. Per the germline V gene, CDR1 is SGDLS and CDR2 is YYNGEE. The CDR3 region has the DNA TGTGCCAGCACCCTTTCGACAGGGGGCACAGATACGCAGTATTTT. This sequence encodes CASTLSTGGTDTQYF.

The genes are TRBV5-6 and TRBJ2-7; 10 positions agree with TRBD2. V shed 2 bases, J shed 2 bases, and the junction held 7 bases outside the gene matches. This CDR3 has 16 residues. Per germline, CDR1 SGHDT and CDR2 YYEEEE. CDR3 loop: CASSFGLAARTYEQYF. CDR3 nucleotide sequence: TGTGCCAGCAGCTTCGGACTAGCGGCCCGTACCTACGAGCAGTACTTC.

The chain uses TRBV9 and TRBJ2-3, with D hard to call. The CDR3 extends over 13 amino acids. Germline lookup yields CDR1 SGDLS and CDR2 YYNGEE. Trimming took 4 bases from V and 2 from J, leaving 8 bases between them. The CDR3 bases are TGTGCCAGCAGCCCGGATCACACAGATACGCAGTATTTT. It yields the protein CASSPDHTDTQYF.

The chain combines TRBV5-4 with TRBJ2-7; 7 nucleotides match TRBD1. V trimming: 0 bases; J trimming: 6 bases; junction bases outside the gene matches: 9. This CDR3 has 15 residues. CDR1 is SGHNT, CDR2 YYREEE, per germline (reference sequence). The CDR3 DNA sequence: TGTGCCAGCAGCTTGGACAGGGGCCCACCCTCCGAGCAGTACTTC. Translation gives CASSLDRGPPSEQYF.

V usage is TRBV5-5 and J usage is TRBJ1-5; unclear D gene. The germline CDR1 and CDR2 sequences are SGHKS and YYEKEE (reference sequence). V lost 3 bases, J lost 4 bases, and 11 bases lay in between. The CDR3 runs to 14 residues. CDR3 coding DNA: TGTGCCAGCAGCTATCTGGATGGGAATCAGCCCCAGCATTTT. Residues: CASSYLDGNQPQHF.

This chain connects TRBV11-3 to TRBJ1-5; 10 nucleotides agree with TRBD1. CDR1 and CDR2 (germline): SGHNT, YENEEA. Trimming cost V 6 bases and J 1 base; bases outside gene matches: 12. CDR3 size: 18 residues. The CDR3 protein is CASRGRDRGVVSNQPQHF. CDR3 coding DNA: TGTGCCAGCAGGGGTCGGGACAGGGGAGTCGTAAGCAATCAGCCCCAGCATTTT.

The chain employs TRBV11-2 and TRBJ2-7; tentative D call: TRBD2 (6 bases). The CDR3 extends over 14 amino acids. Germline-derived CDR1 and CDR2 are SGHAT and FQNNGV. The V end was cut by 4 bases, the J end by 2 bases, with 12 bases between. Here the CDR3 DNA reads TGTGCCAGCAGCTGGGGAGCGGGCCCCTACGAGCAGTACTTC. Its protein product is CASSWGAGPYEQYF.

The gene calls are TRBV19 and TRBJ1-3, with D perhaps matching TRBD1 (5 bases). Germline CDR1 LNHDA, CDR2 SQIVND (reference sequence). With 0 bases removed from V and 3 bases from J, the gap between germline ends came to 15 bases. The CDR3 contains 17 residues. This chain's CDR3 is CASSIDSRGFSGNTIYF. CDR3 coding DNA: TGTGCCAGTAGTATAGATTCTAGGGGATTCAGTGGAAACACCATATATTTT.